This T cell receptor beta chain was identified in a study of T cell responses to AZD1222 COVID-19 vaccine. Study-wide points: Repertoire sampling was restricted to post-peak T cell response timepoints. The number of AZD1222 recipients seropositive at baseline was only 6 or 7.

The protocol was immunoSEQ multiplex PCR, while the TCRdb copy is restricted to in-frame clones and leaves out a portion. The data hold over 130,000 clones, with 91% observed a single time. V lost 7 bases, J lost 1 base, and 16 bases lay in between. This CDR3 spans 14 amino acids. Germline V gives CDR1 SQVTM, CDR2 ANQGSEA. As to this clone: What it binds is unknown.

Specimen: peripheral blood, collected 28 days after the second dose of the MenACWY control vaccine. The V call is TRBV29-1, the J call TRBJ1-1; D ambiguous. The sequence was collected from an adult who received the MenACWY meningococcal vaccine as a control. In DNA, the CDR3 is TGCAGCGGTACGCTAAATGGGCGGAACACTGAAGCTTTCTTT. Encoded protein: CSGTLNGRNTEAFF.